This T cell receptor (beta chain) was retrieved from a study of regulatory T cells in long-lasting Graves disease. Trimming left V 4 bases short and J 0 bases short, with 11 bases between. CDR3 length: 16 residues. The germline V gene has CDR1 SGHRS and CDR2 YFSETQ. This clonotype was picked up a small number of times. iRepertoire HTBI primers and Arm-PCR of CDR3 regions built TCR beta libraries. One entry per CDR3 protein, called by TCRdb with MiXCR from the multiplex PCR reads. This sample carries roughly 300,000 distinct CDR3 sequences, 15% to 20% of them seen once, and the ten largest clones take less than 35%. Time point given: persistent/refractory GD, antithyroid drugs over 5 years with positive TRAb. Generation of the TCR library employed RNA extracted from PBMCs.

The specimen was peripheral blood mononuclear cells (PBMCs), collected when the disease was refractory, from a patient treated with antithyroid drugs. The chain recombines TRBV5-1 with TRBJ2-6, with a tentative D call TRBD1 (6 bases). This sequence originates from a female donor with Graves disease. The CDR3 spells CASSPTGLSGANVLTF. The CDR3 region has the DNA TGCGCCAGCAGCCCGACAGGCCTCTCTGGGGCCAACGTCCTGACTTTC.